This entry is about one T cell receptor beta chain. The specificity of this receptor is unknown. Base-call qualities are not available, and no considerably larger clone is one nucleotide away. For this chain, trimming is 7 bases at the V end and 3 bases at the J end, and the number of junction bases without a gene match is 14. The CDR3 runs 16 amino acids, cysteine and phenylalanine included. CDR3 DNA is the only sequence kept; it has 48 bases, read in frame from the first base. The CDR1 and CDR2 encoded by the germline V gene are SGHRS and YFSETQ. The data were obtained in a study of control samples from healthy donors and cancer patients (dated by TCRdb to between 2020 and 2021). The method was the immunoSEQ multiplex PCR assay. This is the immuneACCESS table as TCRdb keeps it, with only in-frame sequences that have V and J called. A part of the clones is gone; compared with another copy, unresolved V genes explain less than half, and the rest is unexplained. In this sample the table shows 40,000 to 55,000 clones, approximately 90% of which occur a single time. The ten most abundant clones make up about a fifth of the sample.

The source of this sequence is a woman between 35 and 50 years old with head and neck cancer. Sequencing was done on a sample of PBMCs. The chain is encoded by TRBV5-1 joined to TRBJ1-1; the central 8 bases match TRBD1. The nucleotide sequence reads as follows: TGCGCCAGCGAAAGGGGGGACAGGACTTACGACACTGAAGCTTTCTTT. Protein translation: CASERGDRTYDTEAFF.